This TCR beta chain appears in the sequencing data of a study of cytomegalovirus exposure and HLA in healthy donors. Across the whole study: The study's early data release held some 85 million unique TCRs from HLA-typed donors. Study results and limitations: As was reported, the classifier diagnosed cytomegalovirus status with high specificity and sensitivity. Later work showed greater clonal expansion in HLA-associated TCR beta chains than in equally common others.

With regard to this clone: Its cognate antigen is unknown.

Both 60 Vbeta primers and 13 Jbeta primers went into the PCR. Generated by immunoSEQ multiplex PCR, the TCRdb table keeps only in-frame clones and is missing some. This sample has about 110,000 clones, with 82% found just once. The CDR3 is 17 amino acids. From germline, CDR1 is SGHNT and CDR2 YENEEA. Trimming left V 1 base short and J 7 bases short, with 20 bases between. Nominal health characterized the donors when sampled, though unrecorded immune exposures were likely. Sequenced: PBMCs. The sequence was collected from a woman between 18 and 30 years old in good health and CMV-seronegative. V usage is TRBV11-3 and J usage is TRBJ2-1; possible D gene TRBD2, 7 bases. CDR3 region: CASSLGGGGRGRNEQFF. The CDR3 DNA reads as TGTGCCAGCAGCTTAGGGGGGGGTGGCCGGGGGCGGAATGAGCAGTTCTTC.